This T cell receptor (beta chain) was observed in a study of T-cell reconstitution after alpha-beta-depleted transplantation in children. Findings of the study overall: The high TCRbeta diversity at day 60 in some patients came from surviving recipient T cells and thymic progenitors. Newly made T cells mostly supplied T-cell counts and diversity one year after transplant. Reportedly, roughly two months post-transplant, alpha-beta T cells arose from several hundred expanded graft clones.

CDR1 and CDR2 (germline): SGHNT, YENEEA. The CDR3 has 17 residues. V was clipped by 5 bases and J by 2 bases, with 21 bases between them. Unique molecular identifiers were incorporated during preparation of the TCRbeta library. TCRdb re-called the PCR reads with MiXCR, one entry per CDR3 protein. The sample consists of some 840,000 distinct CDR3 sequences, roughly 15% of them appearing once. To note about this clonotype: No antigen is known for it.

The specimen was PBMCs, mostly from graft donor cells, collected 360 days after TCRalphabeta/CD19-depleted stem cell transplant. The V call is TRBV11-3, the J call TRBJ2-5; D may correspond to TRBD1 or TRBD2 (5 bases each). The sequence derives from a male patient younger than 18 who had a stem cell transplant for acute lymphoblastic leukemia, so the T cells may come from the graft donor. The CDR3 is CASSGREGPLKQETQYF. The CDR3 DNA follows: TGTGCCAGCAGCGGCCGCGAGGGACCGCTGAAACAAGAGACCCAGTACTTC.